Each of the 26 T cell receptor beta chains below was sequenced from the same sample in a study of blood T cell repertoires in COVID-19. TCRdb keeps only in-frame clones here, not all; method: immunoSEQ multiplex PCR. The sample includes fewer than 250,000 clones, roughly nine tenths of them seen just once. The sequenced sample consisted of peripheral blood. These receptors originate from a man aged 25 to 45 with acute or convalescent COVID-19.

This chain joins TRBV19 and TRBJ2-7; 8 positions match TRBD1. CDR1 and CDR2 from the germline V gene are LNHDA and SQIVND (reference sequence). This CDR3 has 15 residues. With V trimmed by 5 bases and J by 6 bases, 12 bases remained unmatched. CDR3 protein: CASSFVGQGKTEQYF. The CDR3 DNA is TGTGCCAGTAGTTTTGTAGGACAGGGAAAGACCGAGCAGTACTTC.

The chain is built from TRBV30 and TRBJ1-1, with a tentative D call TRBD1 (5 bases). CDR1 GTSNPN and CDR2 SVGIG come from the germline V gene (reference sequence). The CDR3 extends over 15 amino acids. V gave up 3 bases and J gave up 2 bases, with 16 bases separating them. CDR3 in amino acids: CAWRLQGGPNTEAFF. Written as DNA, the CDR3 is TGTGCCTGGAGGCTGCAGGGTGGGCCAAACACTGAAGCTTTCTTT.

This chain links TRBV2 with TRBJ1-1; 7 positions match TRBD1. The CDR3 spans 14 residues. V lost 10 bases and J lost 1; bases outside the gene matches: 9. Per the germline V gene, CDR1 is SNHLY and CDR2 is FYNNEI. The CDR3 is CATRRQGRNTEAFF. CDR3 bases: TGTGCCACTAGAAGACAGGGAAGGAACACTGAAGCTTTCTTT. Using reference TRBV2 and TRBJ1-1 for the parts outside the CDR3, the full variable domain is EPEVTQTPSHQVTQMGQEVILRCVPISNHLYFYWYRQILGQKVEFLVSFYNNEISEKSEIFDDQFSVERPDGSNFTLKIRSTKLEDSAMYFCATRRQGRNTEAFFGQGTRLTVV.

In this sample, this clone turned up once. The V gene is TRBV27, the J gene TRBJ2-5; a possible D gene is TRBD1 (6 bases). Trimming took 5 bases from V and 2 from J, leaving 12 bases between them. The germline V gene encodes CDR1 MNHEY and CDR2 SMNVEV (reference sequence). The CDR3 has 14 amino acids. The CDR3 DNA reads TGTGCCAGCAGTCCCCGGACAGCTCAAGAGACCCAGTACTTC. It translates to CASSPRTAQETQYF.

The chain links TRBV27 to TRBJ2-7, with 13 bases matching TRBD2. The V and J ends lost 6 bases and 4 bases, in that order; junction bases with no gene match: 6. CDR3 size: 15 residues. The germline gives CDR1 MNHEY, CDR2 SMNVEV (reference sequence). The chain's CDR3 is CASSPGLAGEYEQYF. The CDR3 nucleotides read TGTGCCAGCAGCCCCGGACTAGCGGGAGAATACGAGCAGTACTTC.

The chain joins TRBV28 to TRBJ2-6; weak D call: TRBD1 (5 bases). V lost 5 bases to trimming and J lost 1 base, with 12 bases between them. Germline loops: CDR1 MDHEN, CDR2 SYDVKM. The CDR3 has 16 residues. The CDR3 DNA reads TGTGCCAGCAGTCCCTGGACACCGTCTGGGGCCAACGTCCTGACTTTC. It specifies CASSPWTPSGANVLTF.

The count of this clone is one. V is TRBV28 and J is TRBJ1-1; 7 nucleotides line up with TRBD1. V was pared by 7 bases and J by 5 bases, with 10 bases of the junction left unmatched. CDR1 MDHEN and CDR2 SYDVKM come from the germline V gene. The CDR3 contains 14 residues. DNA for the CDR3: TGTGCCAGCAACCAATTGGACAGGTTAACTGAAGCTTTCTTT. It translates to CASNQLDRLTEAFF.

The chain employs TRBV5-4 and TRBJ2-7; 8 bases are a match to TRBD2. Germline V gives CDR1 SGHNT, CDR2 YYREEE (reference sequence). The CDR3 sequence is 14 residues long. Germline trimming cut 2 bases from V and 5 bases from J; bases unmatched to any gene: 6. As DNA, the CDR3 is TGTGCCAGCAGCTTAGTGGCGGGAGGTGACGAGCAGTACTTC. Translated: CASSLVAGGDEQYF.

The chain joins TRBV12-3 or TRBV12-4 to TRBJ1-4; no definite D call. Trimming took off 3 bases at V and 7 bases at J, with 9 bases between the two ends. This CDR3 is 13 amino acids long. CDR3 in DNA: TGTGCCAGCAGTTTCATCCAGGCTGAAAAACTGTTTTTT. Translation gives CASSFIQAEKLFF.

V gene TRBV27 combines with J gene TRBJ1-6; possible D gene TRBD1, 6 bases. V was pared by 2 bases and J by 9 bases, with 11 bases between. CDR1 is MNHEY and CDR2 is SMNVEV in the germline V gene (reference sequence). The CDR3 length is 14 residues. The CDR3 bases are TGTGCCAGCAGTTTACAGGGGTCGAGTTCACCCCTCCACTTT. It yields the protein CASSLQGSSSPLHF.

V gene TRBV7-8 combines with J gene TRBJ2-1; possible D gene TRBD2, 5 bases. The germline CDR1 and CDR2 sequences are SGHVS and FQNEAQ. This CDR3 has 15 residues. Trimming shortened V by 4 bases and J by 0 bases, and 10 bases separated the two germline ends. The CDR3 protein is CASSSDFSSYNEQFF. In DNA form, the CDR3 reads TGTGCCAGCAGCTCGGACTTTAGCTCCTACAATGAGCAGTTCTTC.

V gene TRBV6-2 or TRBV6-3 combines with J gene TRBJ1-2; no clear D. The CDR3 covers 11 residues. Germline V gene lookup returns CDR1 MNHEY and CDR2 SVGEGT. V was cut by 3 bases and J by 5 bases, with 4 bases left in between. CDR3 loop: CASSYSYGYTF. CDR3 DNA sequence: TGTGCCAGCAGTTATTCATATGGCTACACCTTC.

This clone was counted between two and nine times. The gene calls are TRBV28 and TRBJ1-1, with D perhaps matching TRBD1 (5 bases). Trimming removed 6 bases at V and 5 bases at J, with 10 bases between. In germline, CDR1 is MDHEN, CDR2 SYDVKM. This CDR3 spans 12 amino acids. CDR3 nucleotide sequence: TGTGCCAGCAGGTCCGGGGGGACTGAAGCTTTCTTT. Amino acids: CASRSGGTEAFF.

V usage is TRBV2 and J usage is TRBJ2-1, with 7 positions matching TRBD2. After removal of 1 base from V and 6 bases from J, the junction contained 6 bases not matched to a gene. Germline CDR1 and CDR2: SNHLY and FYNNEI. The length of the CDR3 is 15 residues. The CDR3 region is CASSEGGSVGNEQFF. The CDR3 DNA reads TGTGCCAGCAGTGAAGGCGGGAGCGTCGGCAATGAGCAGTTCTTC.

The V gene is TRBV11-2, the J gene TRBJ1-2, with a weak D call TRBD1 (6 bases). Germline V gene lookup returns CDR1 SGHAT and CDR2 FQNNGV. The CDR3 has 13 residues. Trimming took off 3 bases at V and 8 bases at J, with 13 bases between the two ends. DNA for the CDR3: TGTGCCAGCAGCTTCCAGGGGACCTACGGCTACACCTTC. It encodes CASSFQGTYGYTF.

The CDR3 loop reads CASSQKRGIAGEQFF. As DNA, the CDR3 is TGCGCCAGCAGCCAAAAACGGGGGATAGCGGGGGAGCAGTTCTTC. The gene calls are TRBV4-1 and TRBJ2-1, with TRBD2 matching 8 bases. V shed 2 bases, J shed 10 bases, and the junction held 10 bases outside the gene matches. The CDR3 runs to 15 residues. Looked up from germline, CDR1 is MGHRA and CDR2 is YSYEKL.

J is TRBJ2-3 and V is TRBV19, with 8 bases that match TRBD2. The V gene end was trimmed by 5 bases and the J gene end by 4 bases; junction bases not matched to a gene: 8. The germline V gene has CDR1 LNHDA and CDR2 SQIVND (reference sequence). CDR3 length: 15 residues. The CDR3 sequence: CASSHGGAAADTQYF. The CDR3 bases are TGTGCCAGTAGTCACGGGGGGGCAGCGGCAGATACGCAGTATTTT. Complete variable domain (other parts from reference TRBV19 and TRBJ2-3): DGGITQSPKYLFRKEGQNVTLSCEQNLNHDAMYWYRQDPGQGLRLIYYSQIVNDFQKGDIAEGYSVSREKKESFPLTVTSAQKNPTAFYLCASSHGGAAADTQYFGPGTRLTVL.

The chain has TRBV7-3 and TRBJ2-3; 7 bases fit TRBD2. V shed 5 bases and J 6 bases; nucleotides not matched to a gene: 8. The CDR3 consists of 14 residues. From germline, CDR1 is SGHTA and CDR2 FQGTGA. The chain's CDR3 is CASSKGLPSDTQYF. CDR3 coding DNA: TGTGCCAGCAGCAAGGGACTACCTTCGGATACGCAGTATTTT.

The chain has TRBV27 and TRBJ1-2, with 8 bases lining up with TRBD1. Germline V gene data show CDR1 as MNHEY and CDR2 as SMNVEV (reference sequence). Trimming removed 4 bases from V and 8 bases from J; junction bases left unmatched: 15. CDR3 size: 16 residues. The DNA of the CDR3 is TGTGCCAGCAGTTCTTCTCAACCTCAGGGGGCGCTAGGCTACACCTTC. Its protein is CASSSSQPQGALGYTF.

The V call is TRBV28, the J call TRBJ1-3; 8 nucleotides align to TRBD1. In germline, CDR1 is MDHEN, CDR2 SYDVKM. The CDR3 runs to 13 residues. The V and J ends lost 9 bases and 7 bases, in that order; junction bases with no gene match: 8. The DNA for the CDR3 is TGTGCCAGTAGACAGGGGAATAGGAACACCATATATTTT. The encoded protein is CASRQGNRNTIYF.

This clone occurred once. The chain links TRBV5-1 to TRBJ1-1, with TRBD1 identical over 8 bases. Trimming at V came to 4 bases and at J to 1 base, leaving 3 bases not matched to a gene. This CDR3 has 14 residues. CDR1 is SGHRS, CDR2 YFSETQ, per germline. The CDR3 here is CASSLRGRNTEAFF. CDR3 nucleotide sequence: TGCGCCAGCAGCCTCAGGGGGCGGAACACTGAAGCTTTCTTT.

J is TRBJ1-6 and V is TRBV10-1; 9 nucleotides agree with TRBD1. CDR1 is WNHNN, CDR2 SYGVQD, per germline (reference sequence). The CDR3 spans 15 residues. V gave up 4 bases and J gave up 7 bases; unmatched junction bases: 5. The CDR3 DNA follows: TGCGCCAGCAGTGCCGCCGGGACAGGGAATTCACCCCTCCACTTT. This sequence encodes CASSAAGTGNSPLHF.

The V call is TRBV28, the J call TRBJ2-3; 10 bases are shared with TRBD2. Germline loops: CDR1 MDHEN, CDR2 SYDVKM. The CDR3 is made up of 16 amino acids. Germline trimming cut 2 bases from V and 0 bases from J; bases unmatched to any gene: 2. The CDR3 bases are TGTGCCAGCAGTTTAAGACTAGCGGGCAGCACAGATACGCAGTATTTT. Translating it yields CASSLRLAGSTDTQYF. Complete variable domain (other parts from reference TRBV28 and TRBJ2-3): DVKVTQSSRYLVKRTGEKVFLECVQDMDHENMFWYRQDPGLGLRLIYFSYDVKMKEKGDIPEGYSVSREKKERFSLILESASTNQTSMYLCASSLRLAGSTDTQYFGPGTRLTVL.

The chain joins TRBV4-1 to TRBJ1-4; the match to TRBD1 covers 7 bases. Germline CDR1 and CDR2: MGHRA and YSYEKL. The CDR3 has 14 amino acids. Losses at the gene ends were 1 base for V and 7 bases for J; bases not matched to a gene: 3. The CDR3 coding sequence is TGCGCCAGCAGCCAAGGGGCAGGGGGTGAAAAACTGTTTTTT. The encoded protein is CASSQGAGGEKLFF.

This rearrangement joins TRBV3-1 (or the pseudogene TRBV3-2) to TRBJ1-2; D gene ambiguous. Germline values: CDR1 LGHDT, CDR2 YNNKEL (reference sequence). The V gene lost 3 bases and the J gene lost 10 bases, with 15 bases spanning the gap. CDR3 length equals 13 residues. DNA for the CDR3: TGTGCCAGCAGCCAGGGAGGGTTGGGCGACTACACCTTC. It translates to CASSQGGLGDYTF.

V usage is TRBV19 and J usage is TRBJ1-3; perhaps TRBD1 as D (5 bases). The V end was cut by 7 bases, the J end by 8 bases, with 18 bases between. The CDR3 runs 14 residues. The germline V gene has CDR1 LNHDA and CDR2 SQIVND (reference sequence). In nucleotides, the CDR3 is TGTGCCAGTACCTGGGCAGGGTCTCGGGACACCATATATTTT. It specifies CASTWAGSRDTIYF.